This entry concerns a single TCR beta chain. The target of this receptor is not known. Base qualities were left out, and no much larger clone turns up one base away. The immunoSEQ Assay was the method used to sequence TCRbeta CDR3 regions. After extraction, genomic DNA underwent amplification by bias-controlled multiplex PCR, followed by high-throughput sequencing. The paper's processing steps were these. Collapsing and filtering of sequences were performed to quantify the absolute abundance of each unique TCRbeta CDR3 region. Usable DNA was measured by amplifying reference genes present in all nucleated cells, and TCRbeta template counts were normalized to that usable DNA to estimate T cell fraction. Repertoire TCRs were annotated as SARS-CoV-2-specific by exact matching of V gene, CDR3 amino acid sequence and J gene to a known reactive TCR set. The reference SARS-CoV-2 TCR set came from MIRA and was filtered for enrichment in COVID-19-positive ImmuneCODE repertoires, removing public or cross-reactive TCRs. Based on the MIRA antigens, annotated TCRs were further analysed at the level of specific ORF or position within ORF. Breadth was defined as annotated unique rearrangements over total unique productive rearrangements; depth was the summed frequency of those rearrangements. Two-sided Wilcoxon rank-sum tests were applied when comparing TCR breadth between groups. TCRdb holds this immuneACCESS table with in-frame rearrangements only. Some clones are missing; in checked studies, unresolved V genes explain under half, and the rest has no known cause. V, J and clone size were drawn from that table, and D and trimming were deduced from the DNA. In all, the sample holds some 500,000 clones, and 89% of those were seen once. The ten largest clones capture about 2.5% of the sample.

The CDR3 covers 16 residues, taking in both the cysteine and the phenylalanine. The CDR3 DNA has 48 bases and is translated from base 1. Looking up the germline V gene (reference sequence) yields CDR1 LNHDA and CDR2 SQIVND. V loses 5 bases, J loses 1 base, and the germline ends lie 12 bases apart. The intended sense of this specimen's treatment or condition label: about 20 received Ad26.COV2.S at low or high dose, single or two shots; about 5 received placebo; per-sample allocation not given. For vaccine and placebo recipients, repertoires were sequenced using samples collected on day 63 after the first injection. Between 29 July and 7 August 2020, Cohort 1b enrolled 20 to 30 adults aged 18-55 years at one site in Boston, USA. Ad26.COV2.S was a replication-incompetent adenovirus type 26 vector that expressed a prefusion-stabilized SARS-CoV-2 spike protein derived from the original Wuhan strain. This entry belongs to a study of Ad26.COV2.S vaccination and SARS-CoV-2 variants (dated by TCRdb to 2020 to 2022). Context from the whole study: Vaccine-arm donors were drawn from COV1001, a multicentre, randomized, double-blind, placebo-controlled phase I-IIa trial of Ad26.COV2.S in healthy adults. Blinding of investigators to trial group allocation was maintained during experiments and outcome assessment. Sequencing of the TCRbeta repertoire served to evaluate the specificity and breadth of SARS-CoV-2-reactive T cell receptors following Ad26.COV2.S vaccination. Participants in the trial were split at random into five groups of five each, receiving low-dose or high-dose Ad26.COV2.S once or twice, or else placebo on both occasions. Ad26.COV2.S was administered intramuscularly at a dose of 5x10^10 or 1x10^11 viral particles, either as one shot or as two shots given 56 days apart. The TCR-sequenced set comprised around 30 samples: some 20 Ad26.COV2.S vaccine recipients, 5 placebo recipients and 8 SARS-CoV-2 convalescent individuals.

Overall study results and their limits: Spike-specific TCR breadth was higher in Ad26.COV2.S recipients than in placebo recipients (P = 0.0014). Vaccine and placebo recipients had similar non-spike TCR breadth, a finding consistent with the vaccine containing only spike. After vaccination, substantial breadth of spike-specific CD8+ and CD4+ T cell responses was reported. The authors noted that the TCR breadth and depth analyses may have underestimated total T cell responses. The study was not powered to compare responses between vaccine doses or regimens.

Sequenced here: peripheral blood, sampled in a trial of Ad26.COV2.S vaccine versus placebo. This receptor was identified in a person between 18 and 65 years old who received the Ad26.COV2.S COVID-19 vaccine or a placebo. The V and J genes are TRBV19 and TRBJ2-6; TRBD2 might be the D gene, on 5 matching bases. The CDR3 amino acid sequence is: CASSSPGGSGANVLTF. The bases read TGTGCCAGTAGTTCTCCCGGCGGGTCTGGGGCCAACGTCCTGACTTTC. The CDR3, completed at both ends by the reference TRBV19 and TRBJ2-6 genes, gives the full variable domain DGGITQSPKYLFRKEGQNVTLSCEQNLNHDAMYWYRQDPGQGLRLIYYSQIVNDFQKGDIAEGYSVSREKKESFPLTVTSAQKNPTAFYLCASSSPGGSGANVLTFGAGSRLTVL.